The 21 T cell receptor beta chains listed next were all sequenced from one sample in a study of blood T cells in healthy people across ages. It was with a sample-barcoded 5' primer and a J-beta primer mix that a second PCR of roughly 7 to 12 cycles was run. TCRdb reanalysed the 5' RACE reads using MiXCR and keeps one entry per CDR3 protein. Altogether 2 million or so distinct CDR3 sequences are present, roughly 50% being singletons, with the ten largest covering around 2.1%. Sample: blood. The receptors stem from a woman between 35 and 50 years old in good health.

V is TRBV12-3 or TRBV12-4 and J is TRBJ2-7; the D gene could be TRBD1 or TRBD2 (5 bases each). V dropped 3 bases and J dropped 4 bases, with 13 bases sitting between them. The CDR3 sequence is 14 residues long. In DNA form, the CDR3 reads TGTGCCAGCAGTTTCGGGGCAGGGAGATACGAGCAGTACTTC. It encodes CASSFGAGRYEQYF.

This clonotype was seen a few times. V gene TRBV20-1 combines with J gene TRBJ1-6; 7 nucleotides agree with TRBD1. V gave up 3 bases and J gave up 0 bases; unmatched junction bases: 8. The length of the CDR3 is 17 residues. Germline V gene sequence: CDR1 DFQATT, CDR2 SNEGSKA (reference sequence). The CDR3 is CSARGRTGSSYNSPLHF. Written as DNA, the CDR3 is TGCAGTGCTAGGGGAAGGACAGGTAGCTCCTATAATTCACCCCTCCACTTT.

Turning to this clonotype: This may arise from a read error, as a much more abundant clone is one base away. Here the CDR3 reads CASSLRTIGYNEQFF. In nucleotides, the CDR3 is TGTGCCAGCAGCTTACGGACTATCGGGTATAATGAGCAGTTCTTC. The rearrangement uses TRBV11-1 and TRBJ2-1; D might be TRBD2 (6 bases). CDR3 length: 15 residues. Germline V lookup: CDR1 SGHAT, CDR2 FQDESV (reference sequence). V was clipped by 2 bases and J by 7 bases, with 15 bases between them.

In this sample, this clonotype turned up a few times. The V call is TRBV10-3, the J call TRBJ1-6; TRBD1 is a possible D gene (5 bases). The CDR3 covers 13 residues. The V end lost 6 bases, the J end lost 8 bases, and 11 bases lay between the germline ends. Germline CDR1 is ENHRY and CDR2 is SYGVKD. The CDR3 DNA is TGTGCCATCAGCGGGGCTGAAGATTCACCCCTCCACTTT. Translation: CAISGAEDSPLHF.

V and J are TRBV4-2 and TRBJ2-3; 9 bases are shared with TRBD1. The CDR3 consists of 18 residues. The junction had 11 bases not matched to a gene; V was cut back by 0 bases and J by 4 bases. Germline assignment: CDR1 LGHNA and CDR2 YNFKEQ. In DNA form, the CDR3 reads TGTGCCAGCAGCCAAGATCGAGCCCGGACAGGGGCTCCAGATACGCAGTATTTT. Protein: CASSQDRARTGAPDTQYF.

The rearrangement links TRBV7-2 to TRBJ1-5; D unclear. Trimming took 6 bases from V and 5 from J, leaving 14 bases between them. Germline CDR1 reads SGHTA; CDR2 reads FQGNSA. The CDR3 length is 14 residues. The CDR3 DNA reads TGTGCCAGCAGGAGTTTGGGATATGATCAGCCCCAGCATTTT. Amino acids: CASRSLGYDQPQHF.

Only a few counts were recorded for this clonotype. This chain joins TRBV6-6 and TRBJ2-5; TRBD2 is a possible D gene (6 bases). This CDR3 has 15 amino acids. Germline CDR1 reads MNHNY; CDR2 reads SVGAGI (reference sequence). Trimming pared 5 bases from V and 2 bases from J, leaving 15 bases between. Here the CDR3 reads CASSLGFAGQETQYF. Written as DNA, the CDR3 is TGTGCCAGCAGTCTCGGGTTCGCGGGACAAGAGACCCAGTACTTC.

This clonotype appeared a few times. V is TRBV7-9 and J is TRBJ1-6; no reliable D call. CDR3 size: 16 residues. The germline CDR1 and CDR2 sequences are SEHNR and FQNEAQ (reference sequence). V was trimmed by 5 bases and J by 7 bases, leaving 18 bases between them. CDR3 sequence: CASSPRAWAGNSPLHF. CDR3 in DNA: TGTGCCAGCAGCCCCCGGGCCTGGGCTGGGAATTCACCCCTCCACTTT.

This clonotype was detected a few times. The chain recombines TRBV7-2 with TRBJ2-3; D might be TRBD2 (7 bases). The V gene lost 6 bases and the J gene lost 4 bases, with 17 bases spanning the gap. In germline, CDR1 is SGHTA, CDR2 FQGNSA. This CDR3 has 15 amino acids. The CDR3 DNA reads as TGTGCCAGCAGGCTAGGGGGGGGGTGGGCAGATACGCAGTATTTT. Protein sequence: CASRLGGGWADTQYF.

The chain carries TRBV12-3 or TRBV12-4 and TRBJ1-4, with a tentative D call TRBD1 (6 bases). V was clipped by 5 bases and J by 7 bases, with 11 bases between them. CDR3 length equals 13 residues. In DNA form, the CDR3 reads TGTGCCAGCAGTCCCGGACAGATTGAAAAACTGTTTTTT. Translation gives CASSPGQIEKLFF.

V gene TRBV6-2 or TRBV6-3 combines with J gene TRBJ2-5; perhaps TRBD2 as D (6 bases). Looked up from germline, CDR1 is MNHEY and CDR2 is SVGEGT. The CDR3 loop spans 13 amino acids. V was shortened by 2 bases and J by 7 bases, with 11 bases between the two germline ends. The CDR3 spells CASSYASAGTQYF. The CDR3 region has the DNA TGTGCCAGCAGTTACGCTAGCGCTGGGACCCAGTACTTC.

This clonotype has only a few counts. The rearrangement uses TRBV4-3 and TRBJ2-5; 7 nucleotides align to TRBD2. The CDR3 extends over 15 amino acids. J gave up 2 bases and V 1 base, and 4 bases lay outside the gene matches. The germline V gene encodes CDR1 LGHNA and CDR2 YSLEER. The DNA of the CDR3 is TGCGCCAGCAGCCAAGGGAACGGGGGGCAAGAGACCCAGTACTTC. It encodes CASSQGNGGQETQYF.

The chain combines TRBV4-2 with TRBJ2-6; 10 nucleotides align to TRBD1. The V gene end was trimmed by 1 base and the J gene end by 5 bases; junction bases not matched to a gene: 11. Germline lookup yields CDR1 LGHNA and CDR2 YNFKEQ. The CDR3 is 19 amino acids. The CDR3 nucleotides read TGTGCCAGCAGCCAAGGCCCCTCAGACAGGGGGCTTAGGGCCAACGTCCTGACTTTC. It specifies CASSQGPSDRGLRANVLTF.

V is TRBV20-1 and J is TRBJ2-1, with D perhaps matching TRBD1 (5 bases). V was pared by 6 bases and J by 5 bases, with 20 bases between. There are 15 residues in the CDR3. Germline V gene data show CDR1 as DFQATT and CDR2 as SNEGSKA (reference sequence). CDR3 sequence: CSAKPRAGLNNEQFF. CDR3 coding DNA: TGCAGTGCCAAACCCCGGGCAGGGCTCAACAATGAGCAGTTCTTC.

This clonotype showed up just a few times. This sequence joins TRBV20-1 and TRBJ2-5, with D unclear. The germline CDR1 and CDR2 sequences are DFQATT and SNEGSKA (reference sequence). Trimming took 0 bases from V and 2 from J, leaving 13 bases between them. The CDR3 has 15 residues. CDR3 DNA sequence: TGCAGTGCTAGAGATTCGGAGAAGGGTCAAGAGACCCAGTACTTC. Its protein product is CSARDSEKGQETQYF.

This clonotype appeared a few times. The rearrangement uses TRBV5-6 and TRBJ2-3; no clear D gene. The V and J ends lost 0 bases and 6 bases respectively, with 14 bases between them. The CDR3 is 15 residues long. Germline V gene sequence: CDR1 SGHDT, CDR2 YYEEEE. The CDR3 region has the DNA TGTGCCAGCAGCTTGGCACCTGGGATCGGCGATACGCAGTATTTT. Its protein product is CASSLAPGIGDTQYF.

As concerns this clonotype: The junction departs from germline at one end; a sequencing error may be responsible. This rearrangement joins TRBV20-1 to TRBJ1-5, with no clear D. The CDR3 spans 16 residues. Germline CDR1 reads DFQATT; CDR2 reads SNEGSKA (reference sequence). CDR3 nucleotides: TGCAGTACTAGACCATCCCAAGGGTCAGGCGGCCAGCCCCAGCATTTT. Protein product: CSTRPSQGSGGQPQHF.

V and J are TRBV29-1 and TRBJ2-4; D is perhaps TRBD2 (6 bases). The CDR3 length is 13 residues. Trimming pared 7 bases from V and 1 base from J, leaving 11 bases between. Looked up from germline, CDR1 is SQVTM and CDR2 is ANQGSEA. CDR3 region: CSAGGSAKNIQYF. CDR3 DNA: TGCAGCGCCGGGGGATCGGCCAAAAACATTCAGTACTTC.

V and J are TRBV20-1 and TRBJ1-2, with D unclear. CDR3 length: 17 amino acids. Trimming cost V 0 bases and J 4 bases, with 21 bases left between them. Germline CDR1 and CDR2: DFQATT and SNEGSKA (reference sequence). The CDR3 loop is CSARDHGGVGDSYGYTF. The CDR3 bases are TGCAGTGCTAGAGATCATGGCGGCGTCGGGGATTCCTATGGCTACACCTTC.

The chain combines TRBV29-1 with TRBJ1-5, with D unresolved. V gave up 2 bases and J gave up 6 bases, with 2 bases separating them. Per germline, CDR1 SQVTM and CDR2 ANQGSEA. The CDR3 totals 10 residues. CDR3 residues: CSVERQPQHF. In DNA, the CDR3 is TGCAGCGTTGAACGTCAGCCCCAGCATTTT.

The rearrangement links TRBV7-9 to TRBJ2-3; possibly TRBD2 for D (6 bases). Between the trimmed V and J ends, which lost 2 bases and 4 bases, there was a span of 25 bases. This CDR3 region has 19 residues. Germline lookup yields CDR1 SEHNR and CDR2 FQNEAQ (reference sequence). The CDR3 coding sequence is TGTGCCAGCAGCTTAAGGCGTAGCATGCGGGGACCCCCCTCAGATACGCAGTATTTT. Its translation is CASSLRRSMRGPPSDTQYF.